These T cell receptor beta chains were read from a single sample in a study of blood T cell repertoires in COVID-19. Clones were read by immunoSEQ multiplex PCR, and TCRdb kept only the in-frame ones, dropping some. The table includes under 80,000 clones, 70% to 80% detected once. Input material: peripheral blood. Source of these receptors: an elderly man with active or convalescent COVID-19. Both conserved end residues are part of each CDR3. The order of the fields is V gene, CDR3 protein.

v_call: TRBV5-1
cdr3_aa: CASSLWTLNEQFF

v_call: TRBV6-2/TRBV6-3
cdr3_aa: CASSYRGGHYSPGELFF

v_call: TRBV24-1
cdr3_aa: CATSDLVIPDTQYF

v_call: TRBV6-5
cdr3_aa: CAGGAPSSYEQYF

v_call: TRBV6-1
cdr3_aa: CASSEGTGLGNSNQPQHF

v_call: TRBV18
cdr3_aa: CASSPRTGVGANVLTF

v_call: TRBV5-4
cdr3_aa: CASGERANEKLFF

v_call: TRBV2
cdr3_aa: CASSEGTVNQPQHF

v_call: TRBV27
cdr3_aa: CASSTPGTGHPEAFF

v_call: TRBV3-1/TRBV3-2
cdr3_aa: CASKGVNYGYTF

v_call: TRBV9
cdr3_aa: CASSAGLQNTGELFF

v_call: TRBV19
cdr3_aa: CASSLSITLKLNTGELFF

v_call: TRBV27
cdr3_aa: CASSFSGDLFYGYTF

v_call: TRBV19
cdr3_aa: CASSHRGPPLFF

v_call: TRBV4-1
cdr3_aa: CASSQDQGPQHF

v_call: TRBV6-6
cdr3_aa: CASSYTLGQPQHF

v_call: TRBV6-5
cdr3_aa: CASSGITGSEQFF

v_call: TRBV29-1
cdr3_aa: CSVEEQGRRYTF

v_call: TRBV12-1
cdr3_aa: CASTRAGNQETQYF

v_call: TRBV19
cdr3_aa: CASSIFHAAGDYEQYF

v_call: TRBV28
cdr3_aa: CASGTYEQYF

v_call: TRBV19
cdr3_aa: CASNRGLAGAPNYNEQFF

v_call: TRBV6-6
cdr3_aa: CASSYRGSLSEAFF

v_call: TRBV19
cdr3_aa: CASSIVQGLDGYTF

v_call: TRBV6-6
cdr3_aa: CASRGGPVTGNTIYF

v_call: TRBV13
cdr3_aa: CASSRIPSSGTYEQYF

v_call: TRBV7-9
cdr3_aa: CASSFLGSIYNSPLHF

v_call: TRBV19
cdr3_aa: CASTAIDRANEQFF

v_call: TRBV28
cdr3_aa: CASSPSGYSYNEQFF

v_call: TRBV10-1
cdr3_aa: CASSETAGGGEQYF

v_call: TRBV4-1
cdr3_aa: CASSRGPNTEAFF

v_call: TRBV2
cdr3_aa: CASSEGQGAGTEAFF

v_call: TRBV4-2
cdr3_aa: CASSQVSGTSKNEQFF

v_call: TRBV11-1
cdr3_aa: CASRRSGGNLQETQYF

v_call: TRBV28
cdr3_aa: CASRPPAGSSTDTQYF

v_call: TRBV10-2
cdr3_aa: CASSEIHSAYNEQFF

v_call: TRBV3-1/TRBV3-2
cdr3_aa: CASSRAGGDTQYF

v_call: TRBV6-5
cdr3_aa: CASSYGLEAREQYF

v_call: TRBV9
cdr3_aa: CASSVGPSGFKTYEQYF

v_call: TRBV3-1/TRBV3-2
cdr3_aa: CASSTNRVQPQHF

v_call: TRBV9
cdr3_aa: CASSPETANYGYTF

v_call: TRBV3-1/TRBV3-2
cdr3_aa: CASSQGLAGAGYEQYF

v_call: TRBV2
cdr3_aa: CASKGVANTGELFF

v_call: TRBV5-1
cdr3_aa: CASSLQGGNIQYF

v_call: TRBV4-1
cdr3_aa: CASSQDLSGGYTF

v_call: TRBV7-6
cdr3_aa: CASSVQDRSAATEAFF

v_call: TRBV6-5
cdr3_aa: CASTQGGVAGYTF

v_call: TRBV4-2
cdr3_aa: CASSQDPGSFQETQYF

v_call: TRBV6-5
cdr3_aa: CASSYSKSALSYEQYF

v_call: TRBV6-5
cdr3_aa: CASSGLHGVDEQFF

v_call: TRBV4-2
cdr3_aa: CASSQGRDSYEQYF

v_call: TRBV7-2
cdr3_aa: CASSRKWQGHGELFF

v_call: TRBV6-5
cdr3_aa: CASSMRDRYNEQFF

v_call: TRBV19
cdr3_aa: CASSTGQGYTDTQYF

v_call: TRBV29-1
cdr3_aa: CSVAGLAGGPQYF

v_call: TRBV19
cdr3_aa: CASSIGGQGRGTEAFF

v_call: TRBV28
cdr3_aa: CASSSGTSGTEEYF